This T cell receptor (beta chain) was obtained from a study of blood T cell repertoires in COVID-19. In the study overall: The United States, Italy and Spain supplied acute and convalescent COVID-19 samples. T cells, B-cell-depleted T cells, or PBMCs provided the cDNA or gDNA that served as material.

In germline, CDR1 is SGHNT, CDR2 YENEEA. The CDR3 has 14 residues. The germline V and J ends were trimmed by 5 bases and 4 bases, with 11 bases remaining between them. As originally analysed: Amplification from reference gene primers served as the basis for estimated nucleated cell counts. Profiling relied on immunoSEQ multiplex PCR, and the TCRdb table lists in-frame clones only, not all of them. From that table come the V and J calls and clone size; the DNA was used to work out D and trimming. This table holds fewer than 75,000 clones, more than 75% found once. Sequencing was done on a sample of peripheral blood. This receptor was obtained from a woman in her fifties or sixties with acute or convalescent COVID-19. The rearrangement joins TRBV11-3 to TRBJ2-2, with a weak D call TRBD1 (6 bases). In DNA form, the CDR3 reads TGTGCCAGCAGCCCGAGAGGGGGCACCGGGGAGCTGTTTTTT. Translated, it gives CASSPRGGTGELFF.